This entry describes one TCR beta chain. Its antigen is not identified. Before vaccination, two weeks after the third vaccination, and at progression, PBMC were collected. This entry is derived from a study of glioma-infiltrating T cells after dendritic cell vaccination. General observations from the study: No direct clonality-survival link was found; a diverse polyclonal response may matter.

Clones were read by immunoSEQ multiplex PCR, and TCRdb kept only the in-frame ones, dropping some. The table lists about 67,000 clones, about 86% of them singletons. The sequence derives from a human donor with glioblastoma. The sequenced sample was blood, obtained before dendritic cell vaccination.

The CDR3, as DNA: TGCGCCAGCAGCCCGGGACAGGGGAGGACTGAAGCTTTCTTT. Translating it yields CASSPGQGRTEAFF. The V gene is TRBV5-1, the J gene TRBJ1-1; 10 bases line up with TRBD1. The CDR3 runs 14 residues. With 4 bases clipped from V and 5 bases from J, the junction kept 5 bases outside the gene matches. Germline CDR1 and CDR2: SGHRS and YFSETQ.